Described below is a single TCR beta chain sequence and its context. Its antigen is not known. This CDR3 is 14 amino acids long. V was pared by 4 bases and J by 5 bases, with 4 bases of the junction left unmatched. Germline CDR1 LNHDA, CDR2 SQIVND (reference sequence). The sample is drawn from a study of cytomegalovirus exposure and HLA in healthy donors. Findings and caveats of the study: The tendency of first-cohort TCR clusters to co-occur in the roughly 120 validation repertoires was the finding of a later analysis. Some TCR beta chains (roughly 160 of them) were listed as cytomegalovirus-associated. It was reportedly the case that the classifier diagnosed cytomegalovirus status with high specificity and sensitivity.

Sequencing was performed with immunoSEQ multiplex PCR; in TCRdb, only in-frame clones are kept and a portion is missing. The table lists more than 85,000 clones, approximately 93% of them singletons. Sequenced material: PBMCs. The J gene is TRBJ2-5, the V gene TRBV19; 10 bases are a match to TRBD2. This receptor was obtained from a woman aged 25 to 39 in good health and CMV-seropositive. The CDR3 DNA follows: TGTGCCAGTAGTACTAGCGGGAGTGAGGAGACCCAGTACTTC. The encoded protein is CASSTSGSEETQYF.